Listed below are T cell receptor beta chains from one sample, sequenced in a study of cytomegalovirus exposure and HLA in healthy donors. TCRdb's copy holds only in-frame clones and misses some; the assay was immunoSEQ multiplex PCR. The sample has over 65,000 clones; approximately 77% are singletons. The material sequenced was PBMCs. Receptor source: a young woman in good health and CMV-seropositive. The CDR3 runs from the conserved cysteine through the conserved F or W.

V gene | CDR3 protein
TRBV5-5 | CASSLAGEKLFF
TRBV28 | CASTIHVRDGYTF
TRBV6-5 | CASSVGTANTEAFF
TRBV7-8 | CASSARTSQETQYF
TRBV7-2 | CASSLNFPIFF
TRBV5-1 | CASSYQTSGRGNEQFF
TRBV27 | CASSLRLDYEQYF
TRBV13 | CASSLAGLAGGPDTQYF
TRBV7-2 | CASSLTGGRNEQYF
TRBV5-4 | CASSLITGGVVMQFF
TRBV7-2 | CASSQQYNSPLHF
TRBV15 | CATSASRGAAAFF
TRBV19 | CASSNTGYTQYF
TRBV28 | CASSLRLAGAEQYF
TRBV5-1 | CASSLGGQPREETQYF
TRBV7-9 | CASSSYSTQGWDTEAFF
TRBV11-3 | CASSLTGQGYNEQFF
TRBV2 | CASSEASLSYEQYF
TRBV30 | CAWGLQGEQYF
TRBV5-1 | CASSLGSMNGYNEQFF
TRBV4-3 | CASSQLAGGPYEQYF
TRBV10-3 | CAIGQRDRRSYNEQFF
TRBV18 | CASSPPVAGGEQYF
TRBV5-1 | CASSLALGTGAGEAFF
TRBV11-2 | CASSLGGGFQGTQYF
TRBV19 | CASSINPGGTEAFF
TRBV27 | CASSPTNEKLFF
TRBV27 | CASSYGSSDTQYF
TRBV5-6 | CASSTNRVGEQYF
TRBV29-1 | CSASHAHEQFF
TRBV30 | CAWSRGIAGGPGEQFF
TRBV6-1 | CASSALPTTASGYTF
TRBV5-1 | CASSTTEVGELFF
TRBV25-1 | CATRLAGKETQYF
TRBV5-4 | CASSLTGLAGYEQYF
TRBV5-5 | CASSLGDIIQETQYF
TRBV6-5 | CASSYGDKVYNEQFF
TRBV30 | CAWSVSGQARYGYTF
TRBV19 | CASGTGTTASGANVLTF
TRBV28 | CASSRLAGASNQPQHF
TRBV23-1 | CASSQADRGNQPQHF
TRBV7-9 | CASSSPRRGYNEQFF
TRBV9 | CASSVGTGWRGEKLFF
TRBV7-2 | CASSPRTVSGNTIYF
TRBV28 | CASSQQGAGKETQYF
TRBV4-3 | CASSPSLAGVSEQYF
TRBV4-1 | CASSQGRTEAFF
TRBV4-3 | CASSQSGTSYNEQFF
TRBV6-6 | CASGRGLGETQYF